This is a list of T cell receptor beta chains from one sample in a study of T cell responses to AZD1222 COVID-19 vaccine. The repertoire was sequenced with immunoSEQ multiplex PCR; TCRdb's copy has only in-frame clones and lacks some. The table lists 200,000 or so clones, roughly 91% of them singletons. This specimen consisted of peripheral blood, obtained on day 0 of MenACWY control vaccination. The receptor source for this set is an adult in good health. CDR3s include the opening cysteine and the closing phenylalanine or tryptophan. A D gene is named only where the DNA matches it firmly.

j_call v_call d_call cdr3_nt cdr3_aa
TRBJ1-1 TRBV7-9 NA TGTGCCAGCAGCTTAAGCGGGGGGGCTTCCACTGAAGCTTTCTTT CASSLSGGASTEAFF
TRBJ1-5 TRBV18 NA TGTGCCAGCTCACTTACCACGATGGGGCCGCAGCCCCAGCATTTT CASSLTTMGPQPQHF
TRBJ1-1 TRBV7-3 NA TGTGCCAGCAGCTCTGGGGGGATGAACACTGAAGCTTTCTTT CASSSGGMNTEAFF
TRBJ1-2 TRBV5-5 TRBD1 TGTGCCAGCAGCTTGGCCCCCGGGGACAGGTATGGCTACACCTTC CASSLAPGDRYGYTF
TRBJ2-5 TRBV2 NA TGTGCCAGCAGTGAAGGAGGGACCCAGTACTTC CASSEGGTQYF
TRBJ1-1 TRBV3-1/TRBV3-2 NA TGTGCCAGCAGCCCTATTGGGGGAGCGAATGAAGCTTTCTTT CASSPIGGANEAFF
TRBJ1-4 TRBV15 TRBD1 TGTGCCACCAGCTCCCTGACAGGGGGAAAACTGTTTTTT CATSSLTGGKLFF
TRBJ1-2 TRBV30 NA TGTGCCTGGAGTCTTAGGGAGGGGAATGGCTACACCTTC CAWSLREGNGYTF
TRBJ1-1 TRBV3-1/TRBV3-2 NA TGTGCCAGCAGCGACGGGGATATCTTACCTGAGGCTTTCTTT CASSDGDILPEAFF
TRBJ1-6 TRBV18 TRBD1 TGTGCCAGCTCACCAAGGGACAGCAATTCACCCCTCCACTTT CASSPRDSNSPLHF
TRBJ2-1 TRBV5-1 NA TGCGCCAGCAGCTTGGAGGGGGTCTCCTACAATGAGCAGTTCTTC CASSLEGVSYNEQFF
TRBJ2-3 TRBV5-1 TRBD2 TGCGCCAGCAGCTTGGGGACTAGCGGCCTCACAGATACGCAGTATTTT CASSLGTSGLTDTQYF
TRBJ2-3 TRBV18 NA TGTGCCAGCTCACCACCTATGGCAGATACGCAGTATTTT CASSPPMADTQYF
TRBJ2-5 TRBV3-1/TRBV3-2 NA TGTGCCAGCAGCCAAGGCCGGAAAGAGACCCAGTACTTC CASSQGRKETQYF
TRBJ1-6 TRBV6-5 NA TGTGCCAGCAGTCGGTCGGGTAATAATTCACCCCTCCACTTT CASSRSGNNSPLHF